This T cell receptor beta chain derives from a study of beta chain features in type 1 diabetes. About the study: In age, gender and cell yields, patients were similar to healthy donors.

Unmatched junction bases numbered 8, after V lost 5 bases and J lost 7 bases. CDR3 length: 14 residues. Germline V CDR1 and CDR2: LNHNV, YYDKDF (reference sequence). The study reverse transcribed the entire isolated RNA, so it sequenced expressed TCRB transcripts. Clones were sequenced by immunoSEQ multiplex PCR, and TCRdb holds only the in-frame ones, with some missing. In the table there are under 250,000 clones, 25% to 30% of which are singletons. Specimen: central memory CD4+ T cells from blood. This TCR was sampled from a man aged 30-40 years in good health. The chain links TRBV15 to TRBJ2-3; 8 nucleotides match TRBD1. For the CDR3, the DNA is TGTGCCACCAGCGCGCGACAGGGGTCAAATACGCAGTATTTT. Translating gives CATSARQGSNTQYF.